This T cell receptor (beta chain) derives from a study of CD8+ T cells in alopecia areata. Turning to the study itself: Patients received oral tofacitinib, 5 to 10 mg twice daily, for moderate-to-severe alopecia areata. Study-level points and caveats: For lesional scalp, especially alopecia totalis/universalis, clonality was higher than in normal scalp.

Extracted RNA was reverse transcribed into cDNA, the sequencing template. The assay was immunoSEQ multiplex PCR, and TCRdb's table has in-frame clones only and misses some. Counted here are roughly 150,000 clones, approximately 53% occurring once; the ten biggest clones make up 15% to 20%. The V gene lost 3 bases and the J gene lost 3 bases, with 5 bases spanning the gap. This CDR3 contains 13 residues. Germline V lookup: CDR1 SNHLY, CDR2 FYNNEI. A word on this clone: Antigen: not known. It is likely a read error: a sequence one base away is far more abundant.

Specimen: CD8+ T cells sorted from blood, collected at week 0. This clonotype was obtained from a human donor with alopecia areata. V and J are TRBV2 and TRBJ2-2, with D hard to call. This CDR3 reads CASSDTDTGELFF. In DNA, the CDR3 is TGTGCCAGCAGTGACACGGACACCGGGGAGCTGTTTTTT.